This TCR beta chain originates from a study of T cell responses to AZD1222 COVID-19 vaccine. Regarding this clone: The antigen is not known.

The study's findings and limits: Donors, mostly white British, included more females; clonal diversity was possibly underestimated. Just a handful of AZD1222 recipients were seropositive at baseline.

CDR3 length equals 14 residues. Germline CDR1 and CDR2: LGHDT and YNNKEL (reference sequence). Trimming left V 2 bases short and J 4 bases short, with 11 bases between. Profiled with immunoSEQ multiplex PCR; TCRdb holds only in-frame clones, not every one. The table has 100,000 to 120,000 clones, less than 90% seen once. The receptor comes from an adult in good health. This chain links TRBV3-1 (or the pseudogene TRBV3-2) with TRBJ1-1; tentatively, D is TRBD1 (6 bases). This material consisted of peripheral blood, taken on day 0 of AZD1222 vaccination. CDR3 DNA: TGTGCCAGCAGCCAATTCTTAGGGGGCACTGAAGCTTTCTTT. The encoded protein is CASSQFLGGTEAFF.